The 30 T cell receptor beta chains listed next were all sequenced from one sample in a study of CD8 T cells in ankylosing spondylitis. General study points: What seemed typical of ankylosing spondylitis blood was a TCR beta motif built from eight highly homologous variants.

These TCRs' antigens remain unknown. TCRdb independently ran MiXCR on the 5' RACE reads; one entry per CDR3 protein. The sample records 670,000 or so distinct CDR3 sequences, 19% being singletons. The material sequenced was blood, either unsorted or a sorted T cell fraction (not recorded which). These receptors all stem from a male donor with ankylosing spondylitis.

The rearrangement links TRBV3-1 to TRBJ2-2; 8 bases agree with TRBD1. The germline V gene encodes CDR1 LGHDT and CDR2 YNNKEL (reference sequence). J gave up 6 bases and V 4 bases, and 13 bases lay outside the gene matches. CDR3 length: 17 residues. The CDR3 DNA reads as TGTGCCAGCAGCCGGAGGACAGGGCAGTCCGACGCCGGGGAGCTGTTTTTT. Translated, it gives CASSRRTGQSDAGELFF. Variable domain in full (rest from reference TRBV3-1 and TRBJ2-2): DTAVSQTPKYLVTQMGNDKSIKCEQNLGHDTMYWYKQDSKKFLKIMFSYNNKELIINETVPNRFSPKSPDKAHLNLHINSLELGDSAVYFCASSRRTGQSDAGELFFGEGSRLTVL.

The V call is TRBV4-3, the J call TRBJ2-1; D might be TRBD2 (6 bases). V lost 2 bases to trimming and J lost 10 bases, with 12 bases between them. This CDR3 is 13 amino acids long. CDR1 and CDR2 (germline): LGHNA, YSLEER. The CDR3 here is CASSQTGGMEQFF. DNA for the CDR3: TGCGCCAGCAGCCAAACTGGAGGGATGGAGCAGTTCTTC.

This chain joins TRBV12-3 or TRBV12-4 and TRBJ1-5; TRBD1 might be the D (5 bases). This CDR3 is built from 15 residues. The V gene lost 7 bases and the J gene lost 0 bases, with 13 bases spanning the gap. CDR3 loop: CASTVQAYSNQPQHF. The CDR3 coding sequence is TGTGCCAGCACAGTACAGGCGTATAGCAATCAGCCCCAGCATTTT.

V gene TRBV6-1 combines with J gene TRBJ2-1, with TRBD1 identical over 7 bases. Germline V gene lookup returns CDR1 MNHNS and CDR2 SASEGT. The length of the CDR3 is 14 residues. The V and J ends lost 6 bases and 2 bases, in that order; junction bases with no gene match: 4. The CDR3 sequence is CASSVRGPYNEQFF. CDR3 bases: TGTGCCAGCAGCGTTAGGGGGCCCTACAATGAGCAGTTCTTC.

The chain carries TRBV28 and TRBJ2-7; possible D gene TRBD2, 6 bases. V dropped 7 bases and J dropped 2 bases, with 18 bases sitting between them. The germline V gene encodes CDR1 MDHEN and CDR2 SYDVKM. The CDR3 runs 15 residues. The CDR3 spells CASMWSGSGPYEQYF. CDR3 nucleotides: TGTGCCAGCATGTGGTCCGGGAGTGGCCCCTACGAGCAGTACTTC.

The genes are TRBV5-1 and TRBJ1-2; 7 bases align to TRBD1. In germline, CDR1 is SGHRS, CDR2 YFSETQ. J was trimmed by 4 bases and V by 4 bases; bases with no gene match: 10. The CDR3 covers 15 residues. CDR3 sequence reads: CASSTQGEIAYGYTF. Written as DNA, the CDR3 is TGCGCCAGCAGCACTCAGGGGGAAATCGCCTATGGCTACACCTTC.

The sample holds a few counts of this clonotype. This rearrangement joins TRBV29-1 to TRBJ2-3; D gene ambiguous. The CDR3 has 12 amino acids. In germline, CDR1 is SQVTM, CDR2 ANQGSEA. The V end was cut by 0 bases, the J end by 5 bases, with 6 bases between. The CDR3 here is CSVEDPVDTQYF. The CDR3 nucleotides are TGCAGCGTTGAAGATCCAGTAGATACGCAGTATTTT.

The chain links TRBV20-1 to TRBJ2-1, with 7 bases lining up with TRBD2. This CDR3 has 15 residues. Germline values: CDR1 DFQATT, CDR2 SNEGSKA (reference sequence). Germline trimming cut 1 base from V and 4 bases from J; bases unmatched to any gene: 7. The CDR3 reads CSARGLAENYNEQFF. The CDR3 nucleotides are TGCAGTGCTAGAGGGCTAGCGGAAAATTACAATGAGCAGTTCTTC.

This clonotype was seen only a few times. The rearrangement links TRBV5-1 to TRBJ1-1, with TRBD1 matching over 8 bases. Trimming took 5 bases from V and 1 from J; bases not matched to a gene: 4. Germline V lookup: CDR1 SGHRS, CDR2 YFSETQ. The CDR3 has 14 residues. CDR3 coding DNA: TGCGCCAGCAGACCCGGGACAGGGAACACTGAAGCTTTCTTT. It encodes CASRPGTGNTEAFF.

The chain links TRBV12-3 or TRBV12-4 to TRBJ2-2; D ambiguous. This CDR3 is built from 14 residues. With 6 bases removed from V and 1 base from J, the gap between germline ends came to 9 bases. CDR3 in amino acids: CASSSVENTGELFF. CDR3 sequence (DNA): TGTGCCAGCAGCTCTGTCGAGAACACCGGGGAGCTGTTTTTT.

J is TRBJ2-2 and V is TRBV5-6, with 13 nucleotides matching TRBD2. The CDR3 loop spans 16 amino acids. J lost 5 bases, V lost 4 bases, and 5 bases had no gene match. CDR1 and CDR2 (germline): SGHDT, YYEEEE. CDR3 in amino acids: CASSVPGLAGTGELFF. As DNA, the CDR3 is TGTGCCAGCAGCGTCCCGGGACTAGCGGGGACCGGGGAGCTGTTTTTT. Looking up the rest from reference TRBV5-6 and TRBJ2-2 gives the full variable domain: DAGVTQSPTHLIKTRGQQVTLRCSPKSGHDTVSWYQQALGQGPQFIFQYYEEEERQRGNFPDRFSGHQFPNYSSELNVNALLLGDSALYLCASSVPGLAGTGELFFGEGSRLTVL.

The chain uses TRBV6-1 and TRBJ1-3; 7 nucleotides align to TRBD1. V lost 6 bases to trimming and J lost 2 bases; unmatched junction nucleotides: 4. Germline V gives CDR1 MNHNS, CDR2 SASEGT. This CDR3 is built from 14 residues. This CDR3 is CASSTGDPGNTIYF. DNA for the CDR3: TGTGCCAGCAGCACAGGGGACCCTGGAAACACCATATATTTT.

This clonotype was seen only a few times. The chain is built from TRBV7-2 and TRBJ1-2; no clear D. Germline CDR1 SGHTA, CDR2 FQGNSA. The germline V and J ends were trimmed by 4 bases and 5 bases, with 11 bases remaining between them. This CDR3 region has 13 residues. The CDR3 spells CASSSKAVYGYTF. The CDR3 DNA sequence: TGTGCCAGCAGCTCCAAGGCGGTTTATGGCTACACCTTC.

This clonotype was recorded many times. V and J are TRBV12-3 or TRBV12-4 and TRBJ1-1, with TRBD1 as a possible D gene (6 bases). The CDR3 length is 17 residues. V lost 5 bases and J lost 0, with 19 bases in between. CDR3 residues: CASSPDLTGDMNTEAFF. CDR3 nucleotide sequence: TGTGCCAGCAGTCCGGACCTCACGGGGGACATGAACACTGAAGCTTTCTTT.

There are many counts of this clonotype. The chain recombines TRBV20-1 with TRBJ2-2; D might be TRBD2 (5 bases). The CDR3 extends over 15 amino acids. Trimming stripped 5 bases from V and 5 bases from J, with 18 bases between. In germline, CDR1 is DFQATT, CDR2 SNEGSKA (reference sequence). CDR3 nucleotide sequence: TGCAGTGCTGCGAGAGGGTTGGCGCGGACCGGGGAGCTGTTTTTT. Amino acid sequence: CSAARGLARTGELFF.

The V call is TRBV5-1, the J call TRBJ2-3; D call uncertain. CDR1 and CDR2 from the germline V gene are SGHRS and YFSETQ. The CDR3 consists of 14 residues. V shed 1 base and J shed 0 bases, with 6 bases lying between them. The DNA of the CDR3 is TGCGCCAGCAGCTTGACGGATAGCACAGATACGCAGTATTTT. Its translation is CASSLTDSTDTQYF.

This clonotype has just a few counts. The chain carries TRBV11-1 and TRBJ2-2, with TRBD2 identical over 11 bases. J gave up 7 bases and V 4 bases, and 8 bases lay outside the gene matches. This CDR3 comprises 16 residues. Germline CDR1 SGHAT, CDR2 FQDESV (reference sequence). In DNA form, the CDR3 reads TGTGCCAGCAGCTCCCCTTCCCTAGCGGGAGGCGGGGAGCTGTTTTTT. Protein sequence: CASSSPSLAGGGELFF.

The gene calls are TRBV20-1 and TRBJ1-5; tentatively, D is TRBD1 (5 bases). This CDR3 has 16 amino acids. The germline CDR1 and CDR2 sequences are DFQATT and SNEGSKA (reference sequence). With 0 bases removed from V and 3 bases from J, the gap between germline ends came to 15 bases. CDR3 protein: CSARDPAGPSNQPQHF. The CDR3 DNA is TGCAGTGCTAGAGATCCGGCAGGGCCTTCCAATCAGCCCCAGCATTTT.

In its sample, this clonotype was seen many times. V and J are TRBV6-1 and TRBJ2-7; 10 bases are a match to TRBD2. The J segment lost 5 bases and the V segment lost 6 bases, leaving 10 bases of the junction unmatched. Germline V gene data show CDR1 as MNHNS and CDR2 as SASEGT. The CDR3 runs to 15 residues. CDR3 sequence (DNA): TGTGCCAGCAGACAAACTAGCGGGATAAGCGACGAGCAGTACTTC. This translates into CASRQTSGISDEQYF.

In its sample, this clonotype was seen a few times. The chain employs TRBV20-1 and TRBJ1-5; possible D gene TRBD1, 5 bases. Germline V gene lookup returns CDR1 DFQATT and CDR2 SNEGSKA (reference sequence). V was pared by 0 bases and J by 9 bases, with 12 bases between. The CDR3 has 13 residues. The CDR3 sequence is CSARDPGTWPQHF. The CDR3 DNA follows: TGCAGTGCTAGAGATCCGGGGACTTGGCCCCAGCATTTT.

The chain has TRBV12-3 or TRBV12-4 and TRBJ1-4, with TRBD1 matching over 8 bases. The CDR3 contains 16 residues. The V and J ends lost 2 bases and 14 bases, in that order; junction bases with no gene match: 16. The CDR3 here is CASSLTRTGYRPQLFF. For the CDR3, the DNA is TGTGCCAGCAGTTTAACCCGGACAGGGTACCGCCCTCAGCTGTTTTTT.

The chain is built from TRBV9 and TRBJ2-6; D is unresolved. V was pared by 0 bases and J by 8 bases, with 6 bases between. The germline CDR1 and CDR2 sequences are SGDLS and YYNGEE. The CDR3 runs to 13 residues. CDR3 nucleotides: TGTGCCAGCAGCGTAGGTGTCTCCAACGTCCTGACTTTC. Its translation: CASSVGVSNVLTF.

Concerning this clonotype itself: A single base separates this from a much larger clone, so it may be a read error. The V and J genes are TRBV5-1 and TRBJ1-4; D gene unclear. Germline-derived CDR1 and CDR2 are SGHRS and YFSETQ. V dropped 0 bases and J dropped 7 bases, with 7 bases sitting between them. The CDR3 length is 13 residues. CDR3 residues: CASSLEPGEKLFF. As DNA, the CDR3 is TGCGCCAGCAGCTTGGAACCGGGTGAAAAACTGTTTTTT.

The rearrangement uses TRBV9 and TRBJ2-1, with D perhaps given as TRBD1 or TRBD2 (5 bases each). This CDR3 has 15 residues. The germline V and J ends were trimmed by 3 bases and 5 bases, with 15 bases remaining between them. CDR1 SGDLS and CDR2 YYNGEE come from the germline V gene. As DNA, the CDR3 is TGTGCCAGCAGCGCCCGGGACGGAGAAAACAATGAGCAGTTCTTC. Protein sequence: CASSARDGENNEQFF.

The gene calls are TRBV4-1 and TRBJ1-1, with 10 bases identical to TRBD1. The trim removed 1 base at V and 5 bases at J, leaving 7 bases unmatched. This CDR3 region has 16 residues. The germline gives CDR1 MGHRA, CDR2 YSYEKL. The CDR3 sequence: CASSQGTGGRGTEAFF. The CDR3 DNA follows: TGCGCCAGCAGCCAAGGGACAGGGGGTCGGGGGACTGAAGCTTTCTTT.

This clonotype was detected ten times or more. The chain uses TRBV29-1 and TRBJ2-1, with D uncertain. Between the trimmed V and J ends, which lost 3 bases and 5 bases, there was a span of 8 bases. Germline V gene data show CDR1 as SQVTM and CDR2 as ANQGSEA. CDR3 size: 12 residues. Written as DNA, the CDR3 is TGCAGCGTTGATAACGACAACAATGAGCAGTTCTTC. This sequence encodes CSVDNDNNEQFF.

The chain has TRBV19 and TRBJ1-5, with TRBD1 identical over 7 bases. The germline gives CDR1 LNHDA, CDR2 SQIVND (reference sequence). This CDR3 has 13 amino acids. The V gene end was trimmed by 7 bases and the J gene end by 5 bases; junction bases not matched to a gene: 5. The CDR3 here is CASIGQGDQPQHF. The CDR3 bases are TGTGCCAGTATCGGGCAGGGGGATCAGCCCCAGCATTTT.

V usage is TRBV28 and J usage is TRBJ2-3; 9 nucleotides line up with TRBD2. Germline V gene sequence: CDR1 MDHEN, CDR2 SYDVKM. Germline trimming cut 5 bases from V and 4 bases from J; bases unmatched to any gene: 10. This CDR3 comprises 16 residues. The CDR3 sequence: CASSPRWTSAADTQYF. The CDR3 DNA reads TGTGCCAGCAGTCCCCGATGGACTAGCGCCGCAGATACGCAGTATTTT.

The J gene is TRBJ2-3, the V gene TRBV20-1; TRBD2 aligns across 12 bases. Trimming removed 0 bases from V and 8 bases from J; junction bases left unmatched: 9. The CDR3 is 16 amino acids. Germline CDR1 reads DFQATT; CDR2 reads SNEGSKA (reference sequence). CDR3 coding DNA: TGCAGTGCTAGAGAGCCTAGCGGGAGGGCCCCGGGTACGCAGTATTTT. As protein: CSAREPSGRAPGTQYF.

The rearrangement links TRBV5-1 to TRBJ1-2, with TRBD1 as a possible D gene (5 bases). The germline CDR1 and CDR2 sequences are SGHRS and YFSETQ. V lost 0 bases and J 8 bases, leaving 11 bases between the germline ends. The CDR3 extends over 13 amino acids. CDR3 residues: CASSLGGAAGYTF. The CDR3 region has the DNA TGCGCCAGCAGCTTGGGAGGGGCCGCGGGCTACACCTTC.